The 21 T cell receptor beta chains listed next were all sequenced from one sample in a study of blood T cell repertoires in COVID-19. Data came from immunoSEQ multiplex PCR; TCRdb stores just in-frame clones and leaves some out. The table includes around 400,000 clones, over 80% detected once. Specimen: PBMCs or T cells enriched from blood (not recorded which). The receptors were gathered from a woman between 50 and 59 years old who had recovered from COVID-19.

The chain uses TRBV15 and TRBJ2-1, with 8 bases matching TRBD1. The ends lost 5 bases at V and 9 bases at J; junction bases unmatched: 12. This CDR3 region has 15 residues. Germline V gene data show CDR1 as LNHNV and CDR2 as YYDKDF (reference sequence). The CDR3, as DNA: TGTGCCACCAGCCGAGGGACGGGACAGGTGAGTGAGCAGTTCTTC. Translated: CATSRGTGQVSEQFF. Filled out from reference TRBV15 and TRBJ2-1, the complete variable domain reads DAMVIQNPRYQVTQFGKPVTLSCSQTLNHNVMYWYQQKSSQAPKLLFHYYDKDFNNEADTPDNFQSRRPNTSFCFLDIRSPGLGDTAMYLCATSRGTGQVSEQFFGPGTRLTVL.

This chain uses TRBV19 with TRBJ2-1; 11 bases agree with TRBD2. Trimming removed 7 bases from V and 7 bases from J; junction bases left unmatched: 6. CDR3 size: 14 residues. CDR1 is LNHDA and CDR2 is SQIVND in the germline V gene (reference sequence). For the CDR3, the DNA is TGTGCCAGTATAGGAACTAGCGGGAGAAATGAGCAGTTCTTC. Amino acids: CASIGTSGRNEQFF.

This chain connects TRBV20-1 to TRBJ1-5; the match to TRBD1 covers 7 bases. Trimming took 3 bases from V and 2 from J; bases not matched to a gene: 1. This CDR3 has 13 amino acids. Germline values: CDR1 DFQATT, CDR2 SNEGSKA (reference sequence). CDR3 bases: TGCAGTGCTAGTACAGGGGGCAATCAGCCCCAGCATTTT. It encodes CSASTGGNQPQHF.

The gene calls are TRBV4-2 and TRBJ2-7; no clear D gene. The CDR3 is 14 residues long. Germline assignment: CDR1 LGHNA and CDR2 YNFKEQ. Trimming shortened V by 0 bases and J by 1 base, and 7 bases separated the two germline ends. In DNA, the CDR3 is TGTGCCAGCAGCCAAGATGGCAATTCCTACGAGCAGTACTTC. This translates into CASSQDGNSYEQYF.

The chain's CDR3 is CSVFGGNGANVLTF. As DNA, the CDR3 is TGCAGCGTTTTTGGGGGCAATGGGGCCAACGTCCTGACTTTC. V gene TRBV29-1 combines with J gene TRBJ2-6, with TRBD1 as a possible D gene (6 bases). CDR3 length: 14 residues. The V end was cut by 5 bases, the J end by 3 bases, with 11 bases between. The germline V gene has CDR1 SQVTM and CDR2 ANQGSEA.

This chain joins TRBV19 and TRBJ2-7; 7 nucleotides line up with TRBD2. Germline V gene sequence: CDR1 LNHDA, CDR2 SQIVND (reference sequence). After removal of 4 bases from V and 1 base from J, the junction contained 10 bases not matched to a gene. This CDR3 is 16 amino acids long. The CDR3 is CASSSHLAEPSYEQYF. CDR3 DNA sequence: TGTGCCAGTAGTAGTCATCTAGCGGAACCTTCCTACGAGCAGTACTTC.

This rearrangement joins TRBV7-6 to TRBJ1-4; a possible D gene is TRBD1 (5 bases). Germline V lookup: CDR1 SGHVS, CDR2 FNYEAQ. This CDR3 region has 15 residues. Trimming cost V 5 bases and J 6 bases, with 16 bases left between them. CDR3 region: CASSHPWGRDEKLFF. Written as DNA, the CDR3 is TGTGCCAGCAGCCATCCCTGGGGCCGGGATGAAAAACTGTTTTTT.

V gene TRBV6-2 or TRBV6-3 combines with J gene TRBJ2-2; 12 bases match TRBD2. This CDR3 spans 19 amino acids. The trim removed 2 bases at V and 3 bases at J, leaving 10 bases unmatched. Germline CDR1 is MNHEY and CDR2 is SVGEGT. DNA of the CDR3: TGTGCCAGCAGTTACCGGACTAGCGGGGCCCTATACGACACCGGGGAGCTGTTTTTT. Translated, it gives CASSYRTSGALYDTGELFF.

This clone was detected a few times. The chain has TRBV30 and TRBJ1-2; a weak D match, TRBD1 (5 bases). The CDR3 loop spans 12 amino acids. V lost 0 bases, J lost 5 bases, and 7 bases lay in between. Germline loops: CDR1 GTSNPN, CDR2 SVGIG (reference sequence). CDR3 protein: CAWSVRGYGYTF. The CDR3 DNA reads TGTGCCTGGAGTGTTCGGGGGTATGGCTACACCTTC.

A few counts support this clone. J is TRBJ1-5 and V is TRBV7-9; D gene uncertain. V was pared by 5 bases and J by 7 bases, with 18 bases between. Per germline, CDR1 SEHNR and CDR2 FQNEAQ (reference sequence). The CDR3 runs 15 residues. Here the CDR3 DNA reads TGTGCCAGCAGCCCCGGCACCCTCGAGGGACAGCCCCAGCATTTT. It encodes CASSPGTLEGQPQHF.

This rearrangement joins TRBV6-5 to TRBJ2-1; a weak D match, TRBD2 (7 bases). CDR1 MNHEY and CDR2 SVGAGI come from the germline V gene. Deletions cut 2 bases from V and 0 bases from J, with 11 bases between. CDR3 length equals 16 residues. The CDR3 sequence: CASSYGGASSYNEQFF. The CDR3 DNA reads TGTGCCAGCAGTTACGGGGGGGCGAGCTCCTACAATGAGCAGTTCTTC.

This rearrangement joins TRBV4-1 to TRBJ1-6; D perhaps matches TRBD1 (5 bases). CDR1 is MGHRA, CDR2 YSYEKL, per germline. The CDR3 sequence is 14 residues long. Trimming pared 5 bases from V and 3 bases from J, leaving 8 bases between. The chain's CDR3 is CASSKGIYNSPLHF. DNA for the CDR3: TGCGCCAGCAGCAAGGGGATCTATAATTCACCCCTCCACTTT.

The chain links TRBV6-5 to TRBJ2-7; the D gene is possibly TRBD2 (5 bases). Germline CDR1 and CDR2: MNHEY and SVGAGI. The CDR3 is made up of 16 amino acids. V lost 4 bases, J lost 0 bases, and 16 bases lay in between. The CDR3: CASSWGSTTHSYEQYF. CDR3 in DNA: TGTGCCAGCAGTTGGGGATCGACTACTCACTCCTACGAGCAGTACTTC.

The chain combines TRBV18 with TRBJ1-6, with a possible D match to TRBD1 (5 bases). The CDR3 has 14 amino acids. V lost 3 bases and J 5 bases, leaving 8 bases between the germline ends. Germline CDR1 reads KGHSH; CDR2 reads LQKENI. The CDR3 spells CASSPTDNNSPLHF. Here the CDR3 DNA reads TGTGCCAGCTCACCGACAGATAATAATTCACCCCTCCACTTT.

The chain carries TRBV18 and TRBJ1-2; TRBD1 matches 9 bases. The length of the CDR3 is 13 residues. The J segment lost 6 bases and the V segment lost 2 bases, leaving 1 base of the junction unmatched. Looked up from germline, CDR1 is KGHSH and CDR2 is LQKENI. The CDR3 loop reads CASSPNRGHGYTF. CDR3 DNA sequence: TGTGCCAGCTCACCAAACAGGGGGCATGGCTACACCTTC.

This sequence joins TRBV24-1 and TRBJ2-7; the D gene is possibly TRBD1 (6 bases). With 11 bases removed from V and 2 bases from J, the gap between germline ends came to 12 bases. Germline V gene sequence: CDR1 KGHDR, CDR2 SFDVKD. This CDR3 is 12 amino acids long. The CDR3 DNA follows: TGTGCCAGAAGGGGGAGAGCCTACGAGCAGTACTTC. Translation: CARRGRAYEQYF.

The J gene is TRBJ2-5, the V gene TRBV27; TRBD1 aligns across 8 bases. The CDR3 loop spans 16 amino acids. Looked up from germline, CDR1 is MNHEY and CDR2 is SMNVEV (reference sequence). Losses at the gene ends were 0 bases for V and 4 bases for J; bases not matched to a gene: 7. This CDR3 reads CASSLSPGGAGETQYF. The CDR3, as DNA: TGTGCCAGCAGTTTATCCCCAGGGGGCGCGGGAGAGACCCAGTACTTC.

This clone was observed a single time. The chain combines TRBV6-5 with TRBJ2-7; the match to TRBD1 covers 7 bases. The length of the CDR3 is 15 residues. V lost 6 bases, J lost 1 base, and 9 bases stayed unmatched. Germline CDR1 MNHEY, CDR2 SVGAGI. In DNA form, the CDR3 reads TGTGCCAGCAGACTCGAACAGGGGTTATCCTACGAGCAGTACTTC. This gives the protein CASRLEQGLSYEQYF.

This chain links TRBV7-3 with TRBJ2-3; 13 bases agree with TRBD2. Germline V gives CDR1 SGHTA, CDR2 FQGTGA. The trim removed 4 bases at V and 9 bases at J, leaving 4 bases unmatched. The CDR3 extends over 14 amino acids. The CDR3 loop reads CASSSGTSGATQYF. DNA of the CDR3: TGTGCCAGCAGCTCAGGGACTAGCGGGGCAACGCAGTATTTT.

The chain has TRBV6-5 and TRBJ2-3; 7 bases agree with TRBD1. The CDR3 contains 15 residues. The germline V gene encodes CDR1 MNHEY and CDR2 SVGAGI. Trimming at V came to 5 bases and at J to 0 bases, leaving 5 bases not matched to a gene. For the CDR3, the DNA is TGTGCCAGCAGTAACAGGGGATCTAGCACAGATACGCAGTATTTT. Its protein product is CASSNRGSSTDTQYF.

J is TRBJ2-1 and V is TRBV7-3, with 8 bases fitting TRBD2. This CDR3 is built from 14 residues. Germline V CDR1 and CDR2: SGHTA, FQGTGA. The junction had 3 bases not matched to a gene; V was cut back by 0 bases and J by 8 bases. For the CDR3, the DNA is TGTGCCAGCAGCTTAACGCCGACTAGCGATGAGCAGTTCTTC. It codes for CASSLTPTSDEQFF.